This TCR beta chain was recovered during a study of blood T cell repertoires in COVID-19. Overall study context: Acute and convalescent COVID-19 specimens originated in the United States, Italy and Spain.

This clone turned up a few times. Researchers sorted participants into cohorts using their self-reported clinical history. The V end lost 6 bases, the J end lost 7 bases, and 18 bases lay between the germline ends. The CDR3 runs 14 residues. Germline loops: CDR1 MNHEY, CDR2 SVGAGI. Repertoires were generated with immunoSEQ multiplex PCR, while TCRdb's copy carries only in-frame clones and drops some. The sample includes 150,000 to 200,000 clones, over 75% of them seen just once. This sequence was found in a human donor with acute COVID-19. The donor label of this sample is uncertain. Source material: PBMCs or T cells enriched from blood (not recorded which). The rearrangement joins TRBV6-5 to TRBJ2-5; no clear D gene. The CDR3, as DNA: TGTGCCAGCAGGGCCGGTGGCACCCGAGGGACCCAGTACTTC. Translating it yields CASRAGGTRGTQYF.